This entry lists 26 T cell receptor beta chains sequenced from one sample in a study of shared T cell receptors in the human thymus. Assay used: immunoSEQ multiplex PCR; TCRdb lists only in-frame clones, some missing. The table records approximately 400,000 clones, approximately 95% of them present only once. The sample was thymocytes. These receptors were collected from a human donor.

Here the CDR3 reads CSVGAANRYGYTF. The CDR3 DNA sequence: TGCAGCGTTGGGGCAGCTAACCGCTATGGCTACACCTTC. The V gene is TRBV29-1, the J gene TRBJ1-2; D gene ambiguous. V shed 4 bases and J shed 4 bases, with 13 bases lying between them. This CDR3 has 13 residues. Looked up from germline, CDR1 is SQVTM and CDR2 is ANQGSEA.

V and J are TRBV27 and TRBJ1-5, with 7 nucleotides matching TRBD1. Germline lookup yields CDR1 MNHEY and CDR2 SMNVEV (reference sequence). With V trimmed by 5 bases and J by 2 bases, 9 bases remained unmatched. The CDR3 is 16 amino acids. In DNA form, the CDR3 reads TGTGCCAGCAGTCATATACAGGGGACGGGCAATCAGCCCCAGCATTTT. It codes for CASSHIQGTGNQPQHF.

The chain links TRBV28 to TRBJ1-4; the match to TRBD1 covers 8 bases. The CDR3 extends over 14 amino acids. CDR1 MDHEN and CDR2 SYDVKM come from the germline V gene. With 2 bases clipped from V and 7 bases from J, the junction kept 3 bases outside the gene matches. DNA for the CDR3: TGTGCCAGCAGTTTAGACAGGGGCCGTGAAAAACTGTTTTTT. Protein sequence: CASSLDRGREKLFF.

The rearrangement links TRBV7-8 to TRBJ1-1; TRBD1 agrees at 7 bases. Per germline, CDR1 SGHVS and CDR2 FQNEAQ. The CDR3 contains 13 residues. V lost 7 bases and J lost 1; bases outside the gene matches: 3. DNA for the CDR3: TGTGCCAGCACCCAGGGGGGGAACACTGAAGCTTTCTTT. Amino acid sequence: CASTQGGNTEAFF.

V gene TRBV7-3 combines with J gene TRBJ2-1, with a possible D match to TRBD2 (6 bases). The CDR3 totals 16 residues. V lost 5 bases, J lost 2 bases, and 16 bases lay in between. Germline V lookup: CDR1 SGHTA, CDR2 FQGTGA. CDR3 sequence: CASSGGTGVTYNEQFF. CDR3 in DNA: TGTGCCAGCAGCGGTGGGACGGGGGTCACCTACAATGAGCAGTTCTTC.

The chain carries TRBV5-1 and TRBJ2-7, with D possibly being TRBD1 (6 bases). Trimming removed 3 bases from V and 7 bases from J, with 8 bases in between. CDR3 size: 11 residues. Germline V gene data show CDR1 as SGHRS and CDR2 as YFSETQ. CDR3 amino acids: CASSCDREQYF. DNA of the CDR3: TGCGCCAGCAGCTGCGACAGGGAGCAGTACTTC.

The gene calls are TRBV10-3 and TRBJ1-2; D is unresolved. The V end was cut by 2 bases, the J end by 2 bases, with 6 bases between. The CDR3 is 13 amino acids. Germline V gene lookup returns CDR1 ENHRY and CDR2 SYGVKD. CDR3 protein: CAISEPHNYGYTF. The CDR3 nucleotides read TGTGCCATCAGTGAGCCCCACAACTATGGCTACACCTTC.

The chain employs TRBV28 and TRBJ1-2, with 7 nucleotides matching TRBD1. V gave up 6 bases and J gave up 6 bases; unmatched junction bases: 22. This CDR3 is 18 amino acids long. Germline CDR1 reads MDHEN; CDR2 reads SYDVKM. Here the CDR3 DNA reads TGTGCCAGCAGCTCCCACCCGCCCCCTGGACAGGCCGAGGATGGCTACACCTTC. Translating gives CASSSHPPPGQAEDGYTF.

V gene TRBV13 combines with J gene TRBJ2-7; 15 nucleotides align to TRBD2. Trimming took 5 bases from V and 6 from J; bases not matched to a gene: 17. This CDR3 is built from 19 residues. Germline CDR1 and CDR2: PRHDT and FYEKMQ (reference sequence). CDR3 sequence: CASSPLNGTSGRKRAEQYF. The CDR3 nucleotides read TGTGCCAGCAGCCCCCTGAACGGGACTAGCGGGAGGAAGAGGGCCGAGCAGTACTTC.

The chain's CDR3 is CAISGLQGEGEKLFF. As DNA, the CDR3 is TGTGCCATCAGTGGGCTACAGGGGGAAGGGGAAAAACTGTTTTTT. The chain is built from TRBV10-3 and TRBJ1-4, with 8 bases matching TRBD1. The V gene end was trimmed by 4 bases and the J gene end by 8 bases; junction bases not matched to a gene: 9. CDR1 is ENHRY and CDR2 is SYGVKD in the germline V gene. The CDR3 runs to 15 residues.

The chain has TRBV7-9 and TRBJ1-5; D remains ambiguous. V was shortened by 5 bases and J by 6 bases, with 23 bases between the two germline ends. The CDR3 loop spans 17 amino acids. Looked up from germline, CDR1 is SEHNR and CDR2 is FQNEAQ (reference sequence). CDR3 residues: CASSAGVGPEEGQPQHF. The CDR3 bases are TGTGCCAGCAGCGCCGGCGTAGGACCTGAAGAGGGTCAGCCCCAGCATTTT.

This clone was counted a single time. In DNA form, the CDR3 reads TGTGCCAGCAGTAGCGGCGGGGAGCTGTTTTTT. Translated, it gives CASSSGGELFF. J is TRBJ2-2 and V is TRBV28; D perhaps matches TRBD2 (5 bases). The CDR3 length is 11 residues. V was shortened by 5 bases and J by 7 bases, with 5 bases between the two germline ends. CDR1 and CDR2 from the germline V gene are MDHEN and SYDVKM.

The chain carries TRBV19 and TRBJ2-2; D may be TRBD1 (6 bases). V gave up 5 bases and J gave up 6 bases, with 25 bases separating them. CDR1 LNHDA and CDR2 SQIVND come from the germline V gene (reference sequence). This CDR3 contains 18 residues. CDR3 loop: CASSLLRGKGVRSGELFF. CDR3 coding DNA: TGTGCCAGTAGTCTCTTAAGGGGGAAGGGGGTTCGGTCCGGGGAGCTGTTTTTT.

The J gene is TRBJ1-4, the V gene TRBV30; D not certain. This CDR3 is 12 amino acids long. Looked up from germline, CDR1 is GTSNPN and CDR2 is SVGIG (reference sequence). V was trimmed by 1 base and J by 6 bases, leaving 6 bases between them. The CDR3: CAWSEPYEKLFF. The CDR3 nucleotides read TGTGCCTGGAGTGAACCGTATGAAAAACTGTTTTTT.

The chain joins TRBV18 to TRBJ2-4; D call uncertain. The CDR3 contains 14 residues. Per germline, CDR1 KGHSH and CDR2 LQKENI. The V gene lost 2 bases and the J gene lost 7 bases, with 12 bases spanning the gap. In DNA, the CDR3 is TGTGCCAGCTCACCATTAGGGCTTTGGAACATTCAGTACTTC. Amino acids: CASSPLGLWNIQYF.

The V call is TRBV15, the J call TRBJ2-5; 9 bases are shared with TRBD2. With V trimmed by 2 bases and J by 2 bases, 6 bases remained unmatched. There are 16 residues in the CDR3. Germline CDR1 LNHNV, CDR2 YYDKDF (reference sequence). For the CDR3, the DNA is TGTGCCACCAGCAGATCCGGACTAGCGCATCAAGAGACCCAGTACTTC. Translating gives CATSRSGLAHQETQYF.

CDR3 DNA: TGTGCCAGCAGACCCGCATACCCGACAGCGATGGGTGGCTACACCTTC. This sequence encodes CASRPAYPTAMGGYTF. The gene calls are TRBV27 and TRBJ1-2; possible D gene TRBD1, 5 bases. Trimming cost V 6 bases and J 7 bases, with 24 bases left between them. The CDR3 runs 16 residues. From germline, CDR1 is MNHEY and CDR2 SMNVEV (reference sequence).

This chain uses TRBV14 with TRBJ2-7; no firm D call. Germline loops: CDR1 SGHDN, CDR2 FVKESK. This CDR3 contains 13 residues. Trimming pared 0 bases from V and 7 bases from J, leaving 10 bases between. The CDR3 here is CASSQEPIREQYF. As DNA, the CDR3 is TGTGCCAGCAGCCAAGAGCCTATCCGAGAGCAGTACTTC.

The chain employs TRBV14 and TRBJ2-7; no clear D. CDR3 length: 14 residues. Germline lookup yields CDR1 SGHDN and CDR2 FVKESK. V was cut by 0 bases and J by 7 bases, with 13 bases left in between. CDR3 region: CASSQEGRRDEQYF. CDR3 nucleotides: TGTGCCAGCAGCCAAGAGGGCCGTAGGGATGAGCAGTACTTC.

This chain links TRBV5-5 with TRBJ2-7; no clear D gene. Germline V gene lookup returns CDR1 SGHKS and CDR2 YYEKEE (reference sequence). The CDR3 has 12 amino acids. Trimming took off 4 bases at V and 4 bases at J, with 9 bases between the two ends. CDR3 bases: TGTGCCAGCAGCCCACGATTTTACGAGCAGTACTTC. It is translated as CASSPRFYEQYF.

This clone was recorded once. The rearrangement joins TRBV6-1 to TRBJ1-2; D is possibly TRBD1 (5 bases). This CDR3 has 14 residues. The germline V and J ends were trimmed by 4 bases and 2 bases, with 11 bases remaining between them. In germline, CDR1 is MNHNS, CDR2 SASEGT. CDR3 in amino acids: CASSVRGRNYGYTF. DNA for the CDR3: TGTGCCAGCAGTGTGAGGGGAAGAAACTATGGCTACACCTTC.

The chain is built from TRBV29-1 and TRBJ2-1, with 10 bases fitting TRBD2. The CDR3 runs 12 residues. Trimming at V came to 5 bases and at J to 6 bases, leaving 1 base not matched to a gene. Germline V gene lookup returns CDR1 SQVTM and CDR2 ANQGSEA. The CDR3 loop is CSVPSGSNEQFF. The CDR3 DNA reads TGCAGCGTTCCTAGCGGGAGCAATGAGCAGTTCTTC.

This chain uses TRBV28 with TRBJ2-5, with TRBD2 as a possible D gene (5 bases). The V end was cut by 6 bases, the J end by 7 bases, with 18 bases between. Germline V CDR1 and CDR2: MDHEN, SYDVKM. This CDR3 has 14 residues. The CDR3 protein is CASRRRTVPGTQYF. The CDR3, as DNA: TGTGCCAGCAGGAGGAGGACGGTCCCCGGGACCCAGTACTTC.

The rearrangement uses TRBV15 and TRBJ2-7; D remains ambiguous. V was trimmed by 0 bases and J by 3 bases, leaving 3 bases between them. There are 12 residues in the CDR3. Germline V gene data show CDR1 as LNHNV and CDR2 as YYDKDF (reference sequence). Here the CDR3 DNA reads TGTGCCACCAGCAGAGACCTCTACGAGCAGTACTTC. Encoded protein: CATSRDLYEQYF.

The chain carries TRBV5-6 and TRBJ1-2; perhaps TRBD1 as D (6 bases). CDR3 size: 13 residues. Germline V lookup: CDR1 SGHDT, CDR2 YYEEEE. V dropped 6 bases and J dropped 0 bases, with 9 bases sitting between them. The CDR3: CASNQGSNYGYTF. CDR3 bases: TGTGCCAGCAACCAGGGGTCTAACTATGGCTACACCTTC.

This CDR3 reads CSVGRGRSYEQYF. The DNA for the CDR3 is TGCAGCGTTGGGAGGGGCCGCTCCTACGAGCAGTACTTC. The genes are TRBV29-1 and TRBJ2-7; D possibly corresponds to TRBD2 (6 bases). CDR3 length: 13 amino acids. CDR1 SQVTM and CDR2 ANQGSEA come from the germline V gene. V lost 4 bases, J lost 0 bases, and 10 bases lay in between.